A selection of T cell receptor beta chains follows, all from one sample in a study of blood T cell repertoires in COVID-19. Sequenced by immunoSEQ multiplex PCR; TCRdb stores in-frame clones only, minus some. The sample includes approximately 140,000 clones, under 85% of them seen just once. Sequencing was carried out using peripheral blood. The receptors were sampled from a human donor in a cohort sampled during active COVID-19. CDR3s include the opening cysteine and the closing phenylalanine or tryptophan.

V gene: TRBV19
CDR3 length: 13
CDR3 protein: CASSMANTDTQYF

V gene: TRBV5-4
CDR3 length: 15
CDR3 protein: CASSRPGSTNEKLFF

V gene: TRBV6-1
CDR3 length: 13
CDR3 protein: CASSNDRVYEQYF

V gene: TRBV28
CDR3 length: 14
CDR3 protein: CASSLGRGPGELFF

V gene: TRBV5-4
CDR3 length: 17
CDR3 protein: CASGPPSAGVSTDTQYF

V gene: TRBV5-4
CDR3 length: 17
CDR3 protein: CASSLMRTSGGSGELFF

V gene: TRBV5-1
CDR3 length: 16
CDR3 protein: CASSTALAGNTGELFF

V gene: TRBV21-1
CDR3 length: 14
CDR3 protein: CASSKHRGQGGYTF

V gene: TRBV18
CDR3 length: 15
CDR3 protein: CASSPQTGVSYEQYF

V gene: TRBV7-2
CDR3 length: 15
CDR3 protein: CASSPWTGMNTEAFF

V gene: TRBV11-3
CDR3 length: 16
CDR3 protein: CASSPKATAGANVLTF

V gene: TRBV7-8
CDR3 length: 18
CDR3 protein: CASSLIVAGGSGANVLTF

V gene: TRBV5-1
CDR3 length: 17
CDR3 protein: CASSPARGHANTGELFF

V gene: TRBV19
CDR3 length: 15
CDR3 protein: CASFSPLNDQGGYTF

V gene: TRBV6-4
CDR3 length: 14
CDR3 protein: CASSQLVSTGELFF

V gene: TRBV27
CDR3 length: 14
CDR3 protein: CASTPDRGSSPLHF

V gene: TRBV5-1
CDR3 length: 15
CDR3 protein: CASSRDRVPPDTQYF

V gene: TRBV7-9
CDR3 length: 14
CDR3 protein: CASSPFDSDTEAFF

V gene: TRBV2
CDR3 length: 13
CDR3 protein: CASSETGSAGYTF

V gene: TRBV10-3
CDR3 length: 15
CDR3 protein: CAITDLGAGQSEQYF

V gene: TRBV5-1
CDR3 length: 15
CDR3 protein: CASTLDGGGKGTQYF

V gene: TRBV7-9
CDR3 length: 16
CDR3 protein: CASSPQGALMNTEAFF

V gene: TRBV6-4
CDR3 length: 13
CDR3 protein: CASSEIAGGEQYF

V gene: TRBV14
CDR3 length: 14
CDR3 protein: CASSPGSPYNEQFF

V gene: TRBV2
CDR3 length: 13
CDR3 protein: CASKRESNQPQHF

V gene: TRBV5-6
CDR3 length: 13
CDR3 protein: CASSIGTSEKLFF

V gene: TRBV18
CDR3 length: 14
CDR3 protein: CASSPGLTNYGYTF

V gene: TRBV4-2
CDR3 length: 15
CDR3 protein: CASSPRGGGTDTQYF